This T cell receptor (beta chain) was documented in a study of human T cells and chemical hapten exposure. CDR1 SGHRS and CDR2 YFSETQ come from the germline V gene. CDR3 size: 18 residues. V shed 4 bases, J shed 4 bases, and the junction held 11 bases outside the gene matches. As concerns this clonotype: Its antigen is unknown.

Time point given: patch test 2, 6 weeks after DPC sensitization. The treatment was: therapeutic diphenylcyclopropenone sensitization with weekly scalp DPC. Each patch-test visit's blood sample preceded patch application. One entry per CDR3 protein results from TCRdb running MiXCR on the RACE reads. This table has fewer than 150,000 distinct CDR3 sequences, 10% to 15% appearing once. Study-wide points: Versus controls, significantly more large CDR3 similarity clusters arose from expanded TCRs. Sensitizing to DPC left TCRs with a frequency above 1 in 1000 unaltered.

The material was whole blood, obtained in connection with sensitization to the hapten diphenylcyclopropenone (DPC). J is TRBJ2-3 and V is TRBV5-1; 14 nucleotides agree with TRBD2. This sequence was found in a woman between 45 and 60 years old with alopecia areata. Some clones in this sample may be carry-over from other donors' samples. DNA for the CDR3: TGCGCCAGCAGCCTCCGGCACGGACTAGCGGGAGGAGCAGATACGCAGTATTTT. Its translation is CASSLRHGLAGGADTQYF.